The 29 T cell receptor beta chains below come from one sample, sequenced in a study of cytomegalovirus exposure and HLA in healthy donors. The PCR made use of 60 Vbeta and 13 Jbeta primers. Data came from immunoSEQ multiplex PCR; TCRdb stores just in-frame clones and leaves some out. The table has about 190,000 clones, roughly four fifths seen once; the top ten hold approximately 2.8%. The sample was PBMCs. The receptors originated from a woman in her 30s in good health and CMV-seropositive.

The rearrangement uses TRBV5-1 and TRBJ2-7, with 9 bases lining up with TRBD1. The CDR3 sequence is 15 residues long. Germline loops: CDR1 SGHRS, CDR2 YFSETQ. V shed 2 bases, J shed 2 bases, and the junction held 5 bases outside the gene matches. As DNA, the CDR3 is TGCGCCAGCAGCTTAAACAGGGGGCGAGCCTACGAGCAGTACTTC. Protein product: CASSLNRGRAYEQYF.

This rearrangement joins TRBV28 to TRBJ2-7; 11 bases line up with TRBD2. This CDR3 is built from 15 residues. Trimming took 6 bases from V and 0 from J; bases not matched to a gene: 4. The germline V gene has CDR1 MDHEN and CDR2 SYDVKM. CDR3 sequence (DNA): TGTGCCAGCAGGAAGGGACTAGCGGTCTCCTACGAGCAGTACTTC. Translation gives CASRKGLAVSYEQYF.

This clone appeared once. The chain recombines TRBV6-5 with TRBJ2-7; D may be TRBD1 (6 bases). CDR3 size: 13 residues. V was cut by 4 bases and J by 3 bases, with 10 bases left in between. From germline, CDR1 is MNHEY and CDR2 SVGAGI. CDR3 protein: CASSSGRGYEQYF. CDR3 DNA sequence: TGTGCCAGCAGTTCCGGCAGGGGCTACGAGCAGTACTTC.

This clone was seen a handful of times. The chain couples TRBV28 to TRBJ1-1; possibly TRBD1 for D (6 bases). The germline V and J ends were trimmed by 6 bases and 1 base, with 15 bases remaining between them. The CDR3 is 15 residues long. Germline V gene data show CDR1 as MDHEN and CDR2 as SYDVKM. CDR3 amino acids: CASSLGLTGNTEAFF. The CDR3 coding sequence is TGTGCCAGCAGCCTCGGGCTGACAGGGAACACTGAAGCTTTCTTT.

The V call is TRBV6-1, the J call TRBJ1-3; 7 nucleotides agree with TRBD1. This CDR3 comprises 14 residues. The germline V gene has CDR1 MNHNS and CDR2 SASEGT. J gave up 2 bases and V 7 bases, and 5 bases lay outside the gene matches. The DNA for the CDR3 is TGTGCCAGCATGAGAACAGGGGCTGGAAACACCATATATTTT. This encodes CASMRTGAGNTIYF.

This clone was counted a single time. For the CDR3, the DNA is TGTGCCAGCAGCCCCCCCCGGTCTGAGCAGTTCTTC. As protein: CASSPPRSEQFF. This chain connects TRBV27 to TRBJ2-1; no firm D call. Germline CDR1 and CDR2: MNHEY and SMNVEV (reference sequence). This CDR3 has 12 residues. V was pared by 6 bases and J by 9 bases, with 12 bases between.

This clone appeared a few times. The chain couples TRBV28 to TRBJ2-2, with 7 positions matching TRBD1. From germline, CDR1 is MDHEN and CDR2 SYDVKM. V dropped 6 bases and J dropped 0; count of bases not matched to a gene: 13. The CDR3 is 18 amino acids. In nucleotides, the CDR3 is TGTGCCAGCAGGACGGAGCGACAGGGCGCGGCGAACACCGGGGAGCTGTTTTTT. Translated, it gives CASRTERQGAANTGELFF.

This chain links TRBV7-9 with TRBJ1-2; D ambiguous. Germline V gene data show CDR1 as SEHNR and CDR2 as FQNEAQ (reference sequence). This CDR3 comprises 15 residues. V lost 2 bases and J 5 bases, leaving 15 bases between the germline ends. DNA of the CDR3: TGTGCCAGCAGCTTAAATCTACGGGAACTATATGGCTACACCTTC. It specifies CASSLNLRELYGYTF. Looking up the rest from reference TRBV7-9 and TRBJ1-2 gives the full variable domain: DTGVSQNPRHKITKRGQNVTFRCDPISEHNRLYWYRQTLGQGPEFLTYFQNEAQLEKSRLLSDRFSAERPKGSFSTLEIQRTEQGDSAMYLCASSLNLRELYGYTFGSGTRLTVV.

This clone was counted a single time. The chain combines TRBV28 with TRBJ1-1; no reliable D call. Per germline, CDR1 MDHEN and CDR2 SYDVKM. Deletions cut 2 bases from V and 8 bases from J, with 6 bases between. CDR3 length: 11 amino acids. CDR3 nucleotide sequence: TGTGCCAGCAGTTTACAGTTCGAAGCTTTCTTT. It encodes CASSLQFEAFF.

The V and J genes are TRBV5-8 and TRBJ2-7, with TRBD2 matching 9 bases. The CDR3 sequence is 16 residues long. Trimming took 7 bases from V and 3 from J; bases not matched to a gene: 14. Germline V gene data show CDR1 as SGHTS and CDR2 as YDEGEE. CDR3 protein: CASELSIGSGSYEQYF. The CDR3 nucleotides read TGTGCCAGCGAGCTTAGTATCGGTAGCGGGAGCTACGAGCAGTACTTC.

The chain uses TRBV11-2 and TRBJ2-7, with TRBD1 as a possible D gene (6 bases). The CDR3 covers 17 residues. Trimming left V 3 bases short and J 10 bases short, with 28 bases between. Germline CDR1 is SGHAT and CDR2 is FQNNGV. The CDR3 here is CASSFPFRARGKARQYF. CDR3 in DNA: TGTGCCAGCAGCTTCCCCTTCCGGGCCAGGGGTAAGGCGCGCCAGTACTTC.

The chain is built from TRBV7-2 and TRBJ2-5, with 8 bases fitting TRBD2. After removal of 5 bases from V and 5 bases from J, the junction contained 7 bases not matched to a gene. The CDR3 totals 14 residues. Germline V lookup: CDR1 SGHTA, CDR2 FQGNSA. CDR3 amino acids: CASSIGLARETQYF. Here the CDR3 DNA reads TGTGCCAGCAGCATCGGACTAGCTAGGGAGACCCAGTACTTC.

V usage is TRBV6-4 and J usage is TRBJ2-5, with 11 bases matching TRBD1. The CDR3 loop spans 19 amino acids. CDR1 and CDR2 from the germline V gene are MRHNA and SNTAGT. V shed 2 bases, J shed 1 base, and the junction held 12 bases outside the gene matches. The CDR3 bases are TGTGCCAGCAGTGACGATACAGGGACAGGGGGAAGGGGCCAAGAGACCCAGTACTTC. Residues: CASSDDTGTGGRGQETQYF.

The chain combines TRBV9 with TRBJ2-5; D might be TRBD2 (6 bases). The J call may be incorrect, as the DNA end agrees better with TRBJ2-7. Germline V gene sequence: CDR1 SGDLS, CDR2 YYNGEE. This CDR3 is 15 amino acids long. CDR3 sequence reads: CASSVSGDWSYEQYF. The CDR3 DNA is TGTGCCAGCAGCGTAAGTGGGGACTGGTCCTACGAGCAGTACTTC.

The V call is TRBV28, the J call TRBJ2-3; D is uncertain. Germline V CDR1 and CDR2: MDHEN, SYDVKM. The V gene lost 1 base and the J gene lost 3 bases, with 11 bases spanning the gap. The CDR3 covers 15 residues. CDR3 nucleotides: TGTGCCAGCAGTTTATCTCGGGTTTATACAGATACGCAGTATTTT. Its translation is CASSLSRVYTDTQYF.

The CDR3 nucleotides read TGCAGCGTTGAAGGGGACAGCTCCTACGAGCAGTACTTC. Its translation: CSVEGDSSYEQYF. The V gene is TRBV29-1, the J gene TRBJ2-7, with 7 bases aligning to TRBD1. V lost 1 base to trimming and J lost 0 bases; unmatched junction nucleotides: 0. Germline CDR1 SQVTM, CDR2 ANQGSEA. This CDR3 has 13 amino acids.

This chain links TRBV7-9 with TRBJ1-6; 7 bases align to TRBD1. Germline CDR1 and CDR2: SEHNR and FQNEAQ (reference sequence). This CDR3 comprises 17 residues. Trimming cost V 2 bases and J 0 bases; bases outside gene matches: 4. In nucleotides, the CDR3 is TGTGCCAGCAGCTTATCAGGGGGGAGCTCCTATAATTCACCCCTCCACTTT. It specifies CASSLSGGSSYNSPLHF.

The CDR3 spells CASSDGDSYEQYF. The CDR3 region has the DNA TGTGCCAGCAGTGACGGAGACAGCTACGAGCAGTACTTC. The chain uses TRBV6-6 and TRBJ2-7; tentative D call: TRBD1 (5 bases). The CDR3 length is 13 residues. V lost 5 bases and J 3 bases, leaving 11 bases between the germline ends. Germline CDR1 reads MNHNY; CDR2 reads SVGAGI (reference sequence).

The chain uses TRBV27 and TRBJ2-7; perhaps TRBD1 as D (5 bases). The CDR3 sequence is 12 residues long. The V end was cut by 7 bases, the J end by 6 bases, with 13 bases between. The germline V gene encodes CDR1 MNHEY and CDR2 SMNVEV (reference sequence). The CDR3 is CASKPRAGEQYF. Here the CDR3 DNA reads TGTGCCAGCAAACCCAGGGCAGGCGAGCAGTACTTC.

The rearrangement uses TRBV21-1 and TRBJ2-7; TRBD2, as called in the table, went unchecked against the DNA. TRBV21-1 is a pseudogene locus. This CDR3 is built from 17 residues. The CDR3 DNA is TGTGCCAGCAGCAAAAATTTGACTAGCGGGAGGTTTAACGAGCAGTACTTC. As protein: CASSKNLTSGRFNEQYF.

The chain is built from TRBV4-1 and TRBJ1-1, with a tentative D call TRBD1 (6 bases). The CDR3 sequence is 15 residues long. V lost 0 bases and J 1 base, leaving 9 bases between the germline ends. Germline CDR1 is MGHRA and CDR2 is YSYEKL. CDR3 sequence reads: CASSQDGRGNTEAFF. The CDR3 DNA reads TGCGCCAGCAGCCAAGATGGCAGGGGGAACACTGAAGCTTTCTTT.

CDR3 amino acids: CASSLPGAAQATNEKLFF. The CDR3 DNA follows: TGTGCCAGCAGTTTACCGGGAGCCGCCCAAGCAACTAATGAAAAACTGTTTTTT. The rearrangement joins TRBV28 to TRBJ1-4; D ambiguous. There are 18 residues in the CDR3. Looked up from germline, CDR1 is MDHEN and CDR2 is SYDVKM. Trimming took 2 bases from V and 0 from J, leaving 16 bases between them.

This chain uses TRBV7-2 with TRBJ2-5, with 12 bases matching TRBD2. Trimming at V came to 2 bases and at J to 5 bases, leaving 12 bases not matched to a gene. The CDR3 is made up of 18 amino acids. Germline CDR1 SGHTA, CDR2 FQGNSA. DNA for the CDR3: TGTGCCAGCAGCTTACGATTAGTATCTACTAGCGGGAGGGAGACCCAGTACTTC. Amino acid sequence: CASSLRLVSTSGRETQYF.

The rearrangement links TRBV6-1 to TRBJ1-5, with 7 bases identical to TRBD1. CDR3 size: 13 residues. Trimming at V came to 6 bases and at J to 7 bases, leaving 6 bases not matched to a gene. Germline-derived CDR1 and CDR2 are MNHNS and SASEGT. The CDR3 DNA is TGTGCCAGCAGAACAGGGGATCAGCAGCCCCAGCATTTT. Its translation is CASRTGDQQPQHF.

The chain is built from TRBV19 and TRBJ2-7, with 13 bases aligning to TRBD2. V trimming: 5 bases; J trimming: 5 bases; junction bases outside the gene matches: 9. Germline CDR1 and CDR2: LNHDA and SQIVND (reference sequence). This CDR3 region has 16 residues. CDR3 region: CASSPLGGLAGDEQYF. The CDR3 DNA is TGTGCCAGTAGTCCCCTCGGAGGACTAGCGGGAGACGAGCAGTACTTC.

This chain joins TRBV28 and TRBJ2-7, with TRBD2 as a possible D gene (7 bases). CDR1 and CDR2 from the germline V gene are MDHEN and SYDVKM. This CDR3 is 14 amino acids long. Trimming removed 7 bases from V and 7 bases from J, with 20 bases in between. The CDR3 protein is CASNKRGGRGEQYF. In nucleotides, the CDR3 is TGTGCCAGCAACAAGAGGGGGGGGAGGGGGGAGCAGTACTTC. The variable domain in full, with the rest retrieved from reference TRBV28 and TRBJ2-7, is DVKVTQSSRYLVKRTGEKVFLECVQDMDHENMFWYRQDPGLGLRLIYFSYDVKMKEKGDIPEGYSVSREKKERFSLILESASTNQTSMYLCASNKRGGRGEQYFGPGTRLTVT.

CDR3 region: CASSWTSAEQYF. The CDR3 bases are TGTGCCAGCAGCTGGACTAGTGCCGAGCAGTACTTC. The rearrangement joins TRBV5-6 to TRBJ2-7; 7 nucleotides line up with TRBD2. V lost 3 bases to trimming and J lost 6 bases; unmatched junction nucleotides: 3. This CDR3 has 12 residues. CDR1 and CDR2 from the germline V gene are SGHDT and YYEEEE.

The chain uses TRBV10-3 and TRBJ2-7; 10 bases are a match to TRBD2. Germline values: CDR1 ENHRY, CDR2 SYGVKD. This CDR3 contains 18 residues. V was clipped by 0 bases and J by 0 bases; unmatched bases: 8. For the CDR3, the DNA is TGTGCCATCAGTGAGTCCCCGACTAGCGGGTCTAGCTCCTACGAGCAGTACTTC. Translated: CAISESPTSGSSSYEQYF.

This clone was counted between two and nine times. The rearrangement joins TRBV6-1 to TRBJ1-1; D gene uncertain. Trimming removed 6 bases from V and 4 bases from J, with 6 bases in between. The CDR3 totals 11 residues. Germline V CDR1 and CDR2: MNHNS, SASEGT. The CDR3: CASSPGTEAFF. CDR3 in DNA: TGTGCCAGCAGCCCGGGCACTGAAGCTTTCTTT.